The sequence of this T cell receptor beta chain was determined in a study of blood T cells in healthy people across ages. Study information: Template-switching capture recovered about one barcoded beta molecule per two T cells.

Then a second PCR, running roughly 7 to 11 cycles, was carried out with a sample-barcoded 5' primer and a J-beta primer mix. TCRdb passed the 5' RACE reads through MiXCR, listing each CDR3 protein once. This table has roughly 1.5 million distinct CDR3 sequences, roughly 43% appearing once. The germline V gene has CDR1 MGHRA and CDR2 YSYEKL. The V and J ends lost 6 bases and 5 bases respectively, with 23 bases between them. The CDR3 length is 17 residues. The J gene is TRBJ2-1, the V gene TRBV4-1, with no clear D. Material: blood. This clonotype was sampled from a woman aged 18-29 years in good health. Written as DNA, the CDR3 is TGCGCCAGCAGACTTTGGGCAGGCGCCACTGGCCACAATGAGCAGTTCTTC. This gives the protein CASRLWAGATGHNEQFF.